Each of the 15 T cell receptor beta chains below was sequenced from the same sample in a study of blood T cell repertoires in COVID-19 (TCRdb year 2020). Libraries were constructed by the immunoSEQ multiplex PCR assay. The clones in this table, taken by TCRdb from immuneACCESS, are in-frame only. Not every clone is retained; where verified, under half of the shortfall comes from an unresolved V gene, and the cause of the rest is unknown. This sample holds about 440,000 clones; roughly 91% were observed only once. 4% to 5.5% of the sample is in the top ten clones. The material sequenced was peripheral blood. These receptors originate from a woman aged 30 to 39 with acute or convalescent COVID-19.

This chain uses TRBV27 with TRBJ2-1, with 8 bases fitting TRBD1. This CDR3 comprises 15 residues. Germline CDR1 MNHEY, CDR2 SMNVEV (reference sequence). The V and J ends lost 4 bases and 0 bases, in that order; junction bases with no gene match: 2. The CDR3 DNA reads TGTGCCAGCAGTTGGCAGGGGGCCTCCTACAATGAGCAGTTCTTC. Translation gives CASSWQGASYNEQFF.

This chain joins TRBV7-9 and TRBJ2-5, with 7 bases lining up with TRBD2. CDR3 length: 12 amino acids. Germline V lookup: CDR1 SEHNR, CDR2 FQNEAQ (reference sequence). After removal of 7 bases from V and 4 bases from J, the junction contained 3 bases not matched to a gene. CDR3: CASTWEGETQYF. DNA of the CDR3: TGTGCCAGCACCTGGGAGGGAGAGACCCAGTACTTC.

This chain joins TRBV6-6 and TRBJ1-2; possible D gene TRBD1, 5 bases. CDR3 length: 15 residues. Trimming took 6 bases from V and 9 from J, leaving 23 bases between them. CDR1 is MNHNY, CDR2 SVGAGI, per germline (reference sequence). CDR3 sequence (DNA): TGTGCCAGCAGACAACGGTGGGGACTGGTTCTTAGCTACACCTTC. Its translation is CASRQRWGLVLSYTF.

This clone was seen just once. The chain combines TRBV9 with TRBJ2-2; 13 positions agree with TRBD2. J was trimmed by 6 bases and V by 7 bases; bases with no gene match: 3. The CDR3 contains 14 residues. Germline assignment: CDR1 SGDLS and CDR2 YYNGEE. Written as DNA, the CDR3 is TGTGCCAGCTCCGGGACTAGCGGGGCCGGGGAGCTGTTTTTT. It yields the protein CASSGTSGAGELFF.

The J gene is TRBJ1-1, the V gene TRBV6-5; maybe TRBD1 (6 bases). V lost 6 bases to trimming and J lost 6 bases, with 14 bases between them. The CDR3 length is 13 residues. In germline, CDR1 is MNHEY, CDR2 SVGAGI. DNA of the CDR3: TGTGCCAGCAGCCTCGGGACAATGGCTGAAGCTTTCTTT. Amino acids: CASSLGTMAEAFF.

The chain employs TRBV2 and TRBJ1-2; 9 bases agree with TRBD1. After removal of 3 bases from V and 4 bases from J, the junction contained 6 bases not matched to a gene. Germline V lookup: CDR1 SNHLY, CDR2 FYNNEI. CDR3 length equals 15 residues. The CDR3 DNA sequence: TGTGCCAGCAGTGACGCGGACAGGGGTAGCTATGGCTACACCTTC. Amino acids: CASSDADRGSYGYTF. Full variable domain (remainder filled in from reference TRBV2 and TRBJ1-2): EPEVTQTPSHQVTQMGQEVILRCVPISNHLYFYWYRQILGQKVEFLVSFYNNEISEKSEIFDDQFSVERPDGSNFTLKIRSTKLEDSAMYFCASSDADRGSYGYTFGSGTRLTVV.

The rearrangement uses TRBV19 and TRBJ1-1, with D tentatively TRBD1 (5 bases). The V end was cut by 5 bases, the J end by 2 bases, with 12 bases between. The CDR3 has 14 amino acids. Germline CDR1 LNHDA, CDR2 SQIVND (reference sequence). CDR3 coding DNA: TGTGCCAGTAGTCAAGACAGCTATAACACTGAAGCTTTCTTT. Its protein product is CASSQDSYNTEAFF.

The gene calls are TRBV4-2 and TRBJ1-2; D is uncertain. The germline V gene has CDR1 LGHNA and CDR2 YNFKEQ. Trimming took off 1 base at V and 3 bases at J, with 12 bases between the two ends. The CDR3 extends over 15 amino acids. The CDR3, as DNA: TGTGCCAGCAGCCAAGCTACCGGAGCGCACTATGGCTACACCTTC. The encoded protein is CASSQATGAHYGYTF.

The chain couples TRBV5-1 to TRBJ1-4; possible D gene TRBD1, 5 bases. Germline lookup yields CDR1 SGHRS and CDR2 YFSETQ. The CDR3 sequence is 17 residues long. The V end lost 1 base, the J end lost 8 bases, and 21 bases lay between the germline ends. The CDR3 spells CASSLRNRPISGEKLFF. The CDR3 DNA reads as TGCGCCAGCAGCTTGAGAAACAGGCCGATAAGTGGGGAAAAACTGTTTTTT.

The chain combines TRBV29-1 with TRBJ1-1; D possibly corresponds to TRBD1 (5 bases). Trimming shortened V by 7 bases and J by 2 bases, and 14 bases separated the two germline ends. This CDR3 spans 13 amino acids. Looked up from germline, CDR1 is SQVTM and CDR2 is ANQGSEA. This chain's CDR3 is CSAIQDLNTEAFF. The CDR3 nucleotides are TGCAGCGCAATACAGGACCTAAACACTGAAGCTTTCTTT.

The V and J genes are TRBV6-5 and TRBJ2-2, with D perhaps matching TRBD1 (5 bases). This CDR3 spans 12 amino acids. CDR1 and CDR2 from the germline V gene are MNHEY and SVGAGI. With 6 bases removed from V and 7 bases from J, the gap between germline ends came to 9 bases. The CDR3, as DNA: TGTGCCAGCAGCCTCAGGGTCGGGGAGCTGTTTTTT. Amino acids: CASSLRVGELFF.

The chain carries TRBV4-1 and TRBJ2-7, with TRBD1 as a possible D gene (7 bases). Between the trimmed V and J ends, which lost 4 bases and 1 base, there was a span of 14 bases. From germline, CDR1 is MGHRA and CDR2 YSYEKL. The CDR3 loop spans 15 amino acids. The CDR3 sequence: CASSLEGTASYEQYF. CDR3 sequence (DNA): TGCGCCAGCAGCCTGGAGGGGACAGCTTCCTACGAGCAGTACTTC.

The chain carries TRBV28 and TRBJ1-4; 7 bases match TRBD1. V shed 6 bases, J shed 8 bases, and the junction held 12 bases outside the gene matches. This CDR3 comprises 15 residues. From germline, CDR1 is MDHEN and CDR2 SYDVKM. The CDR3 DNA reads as TGTGCCAGCAGCGACCGTACAGGGGCATTCGAAAAACTGTTTTTT. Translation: CASSDRTGAFEKLFF.

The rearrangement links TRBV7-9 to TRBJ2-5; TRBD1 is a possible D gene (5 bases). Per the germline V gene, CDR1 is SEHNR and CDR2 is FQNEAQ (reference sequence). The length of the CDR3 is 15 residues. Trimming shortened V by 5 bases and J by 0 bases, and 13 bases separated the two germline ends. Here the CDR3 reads CASSPKDRNQETQYF. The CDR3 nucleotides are TGTGCCAGCAGCCCCAAAGACAGAAACCAAGAGACCCAGTACTTC.

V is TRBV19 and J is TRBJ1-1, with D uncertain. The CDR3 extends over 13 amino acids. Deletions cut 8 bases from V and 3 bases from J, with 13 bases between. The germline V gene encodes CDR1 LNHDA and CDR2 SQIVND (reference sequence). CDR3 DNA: TGTGCCAGTTCCGGGTTTCAATACACTGAAGCTTTCTTT. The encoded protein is CASSGFQYTEAFF.